The 32 T cell receptor beta chains below were found in one sample sequenced in a study of blood T cell repertoires in COVID-19. The table came from immunoSEQ multiplex PCR; TCRdb's copy has only in-frame clones and leaves some out. The sample has about 280,000 clones; 70% to 90% are singletons. Source material: peripheral blood. All receptors come from a woman in her sixties or seventies with COVID-19, enrolled during active disease.

The chain combines TRBV15 with TRBJ2-1; 7 nucleotides agree with TRBD2. CDR1 is LNHNV, CDR2 YYDKDF, per germline (reference sequence). After removal of 0 bases from V and 0 bases from J, the junction contained 11 bases not matched to a gene. There are 19 residues in the CDR3. CDR3: CATSRDEGGDGDSYNEQFF. CDR3 sequence (DNA): TGTGCCACCAGCAGAGATGAGGGAGGGGACGGAGACTCCTACAATGAGCAGTTCTTC.

This chain joins TRBV4-1 and TRBJ1-1, with 8 bases aligning to TRBD1. This CDR3 has 14 residues. Germline-derived CDR1 and CDR2 are MGHRA and YSYEKL. Losses at the gene ends were 3 bases for V and 5 bases for J; bases not matched to a gene: 5. In DNA, the CDR3 is TGCGCCAGCAGCCAGGACAGGGTGATAACTGAAGCTTTCTTT. It encodes CASSQDRVITEAFF.

This clone was detected a few times. V gene TRBV6-4 combines with J gene TRBJ1-2, with 7 bases aligning to TRBD1. Germline CDR1 reads MRHNA; CDR2 reads SNTAGT. This CDR3 spans 14 amino acids. Trimming removed 10 bases from V and 3 bases from J; junction bases left unmatched: 11. The CDR3 protein is CATHLEQGYYGYTF. The DNA of the CDR3 is TGTGCCACCCATCTCGAACAGGGGTACTATGGCTACACCTTC.

The V gene is TRBV4-2, the J gene TRBJ1-5, with D possibly matching TRBD1 (6 bases). V dropped 0 bases and J dropped 7 bases, with 10 bases sitting between them. This CDR3 is built from 14 residues. Looked up from germline, CDR1 is LGHNA and CDR2 is YNFKEQ. CDR3 loop: CASSQDLQGQPQHF. CDR3 nucleotides: TGTGCCAGCAGCCAAGATTTACAGGGCCAGCCCCAGCATTTT.

The chain links TRBV5-4 to TRBJ2-5; 8 positions agree with TRBD1. Unmatched junction bases numbered 3, after V lost 6 bases and J lost 2 bases. Looked up from germline, CDR1 is SGHNT and CDR2 is YYREEE (reference sequence). CDR3 size: 13 residues. The CDR3: CASKYRGQETQYF. CDR3 nucleotides: TGTGCCAGCAAGTACAGGGGGCAAGAGACCCAGTACTTC.

The chain has TRBV5-1 and TRBJ2-7, with a possible D match to TRBD2 (6 bases). This CDR3 comprises 16 residues. V was shortened by 4 bases and J by 0 bases, with 17 bases between the two germline ends. Germline loops: CDR1 SGHRS, CDR2 YFSETQ. For the CDR3, the DNA is TGCGCCAGCAGCGCGGGGACGCCCGAAACCTCCTACGAGCAGTACTTC. It yields the protein CASSAGTPETSYEQYF.

This clone was picked up one time. This chain uses TRBV4-1 with TRBJ2-7; 11 bases match TRBD1. This CDR3 is 14 amino acids long. Germline trimming cut 0 bases from V and 6 bases from J; bases unmatched to any gene: 1. Germline-derived CDR1 and CDR2 are MGHRA and YSYEKL. The CDR3 loop is CASSQDGTGGEQYF. DNA for the CDR3: TGCGCCAGCAGCCAAGATGGGACAGGGGGCGAGCAGTACTTC.

V is TRBV5-1 and J is TRBJ2-1; maybe TRBD1 (5 bases). This CDR3 has 17 residues. The germline V gene encodes CDR1 SGHRS and CDR2 YFSETQ. V lost 0 bases, J lost 0 bases, and 13 bases lay in between. CDR3 bases: TGCGCCAGCAGCTTGGATCTGGGGCTTAGCTCCTACAATGAGCAGTTCTTC. Its translation is CASSLDLGLSSYNEQFF.

The rearrangement uses TRBV21-1 and TRBJ1-2; the tabulated D call, TRBD1, remains unverified against the DNA. TRBV21-1 is annotated as a pseudogene. CDR3 length equals 13 residues. This chain's CDR3 is CASSKEGHNGYTF. In nucleotides, the CDR3 is TGTGCCAGCAGCAAAGAGGGGCACAATGGCTACACCTTC.

The chain has TRBV2 and TRBJ1-3; no definite D call. Looked up from germline, CDR1 is SNHLY and CDR2 is FYNNEI. This CDR3 is 14 amino acids long. The V end lost 5 bases, the J end lost 0 bases, and 8 bases lay between the germline ends. The CDR3 loop is CASSRTNSGNTIYF. The DNA of the CDR3 is TGTGCCAGCAGTAGGACTAACTCTGGAAACACCATATATTTT.

This clone came up a few times. This rearrangement joins TRBV14 to TRBJ1-3; D gene ambiguous. V lost 4 bases to trimming and J lost 0 bases, with 7 bases between them. Germline V lookup: CDR1 SGHDN, CDR2 FVKESK. CDR3 length equals 14 residues. The CDR3 sequence is CASSPYYSGNTIYF. Here the CDR3 DNA reads TGTGCCAGCAGCCCATACTACTCTGGAAACACCATATATTTT.

The rearrangement joins TRBV5-6 to TRBJ1-3; D unresolved. Per the germline V gene, CDR1 is SGHDT and CDR2 is YYEEEE. The CDR3 covers 12 residues. V gave up 1 base and J gave up 4 bases, with 3 bases separating them. The CDR3 DNA sequence: TGTGCCAGCAGCTTGCAGGGAAACACCATATATTTT. It is translated as CASSLQGNTIYF.

The V call is TRBV11-2, the J call TRBJ2-2; 8 positions match TRBD1. CDR3 length: 15 residues. The V and J ends lost 5 bases and 6 bases, in that order; junction bases with no gene match: 8. Germline V CDR1 and CDR2: SGHAT, FQNNGV. CDR3 loop: CASSDRQGKPGELFF. CDR3 in DNA: TGTGCCAGCAGCGATAGACAGGGGAAGCCCGGGGAGCTGTTTTTT.

The rearrangement links TRBV14 to TRBJ1-5, with 9 bases lining up with TRBD1. V lost 2 bases to trimming and J lost 4 bases; unmatched junction nucleotides: 12. This CDR3 comprises 18 residues. Germline V lookup: CDR1 SGHDN, CDR2 FVKESK. For the CDR3, the DNA is TGTGCCAGCAGCCAAACGGACAGGGGCCTTACCTTAAATCAGCCCCAGCATTTT. As protein: CASSQTDRGLTLNQPQHF.

The chain links TRBV7-6 to TRBJ1-4, with 8 bases that match TRBD1. With V trimmed by 3 bases and J by 8 bases, 2 bases remained unmatched. CDR1 SGHVS and CDR2 FNYEAQ come from the germline V gene. This CDR3 contains 13 residues. CDR3 residues: CASSLGQVEKLFF. CDR3 bases: TGTGCCAGCAGCTTGGGACAGGTGGAAAAACTGTTTTTT.

The gene calls are TRBV19 and TRBJ2-1; 7 bases are shared with TRBD1. The germline gives CDR1 LNHDA, CDR2 SQIVND (reference sequence). The trim removed 6 bases at V and 1 base at J, leaving 6 bases unmatched. The CDR3 runs to 15 residues. The CDR3 region has the DNA TGTGCCAGTAGCCCGACAGGGAGATCCTACAATGAGCAGTTCTTC. As protein: CASSPTGRSYNEQFF.

This chain connects TRBV6-1 to TRBJ2-3, with TRBD2 matching 8 bases. CDR3 length: 15 residues. Germline V gives CDR1 MNHNS, CDR2 SASEGT. V lost 1 base, J lost 6 bases, and 6 bases stayed unmatched. The CDR3 sequence: CASSEGGGRADTQYF. CDR3 nucleotides: TGTGCCAGCAGTGAAGGCGGGGGGCGCGCCGATACGCAGTATTTT.

This chain uses TRBV2 with TRBJ2-3, with 7 bases lining up with TRBD1. The CDR3 length is 15 residues. V lost 4 bases, J lost 1 base, and 5 bases stayed unmatched. Germline V gene data show CDR1 as SNHLY and CDR2 as FYNNEI. The CDR3 DNA is TGTGCCAGCAGTGGTCAGGGGGTTGGCACAGATACGCAGTATTTT. Translated: CASSGQGVGTDTQYF. The full variable domain, in which reference TRBV2 and TRBJ2-3 provide the parts outside the CDR3, is EPEVTQTPSHQVTQMGQEVILRCVPISNHLYFYWYRQILGQKVEFLVSFYNNEISEKSEIFDDQFSVERPDGSNFTLKIRSTKLEDSAMYFCASSGQGVGTDTQYFGPGTRLTVL.

This clone was observed a single time. The same CDR3 arises from other DNA sequences in this sample as well. The rearrangement links TRBV5-1 to TRBJ1-6; tentatively, D is TRBD1 (5 bases). Per germline, CDR1 SGHRS and CDR2 YFSETQ. The V end lost 2 bases, the J end lost 5 bases, and 5 bases lay between the germline ends. This CDR3 has 13 residues. This CDR3 reads CASSLGDNSPLHF. The CDR3 DNA reads as TGCGCCAGCAGCTTAGGGGATAATTCACCCCTCCACTTT.

The gene calls are TRBV13 and TRBJ1-6, with 8 bases that match TRBD1. Per the germline V gene, CDR1 is PRHDT and CDR2 is FYEKMQ (reference sequence). This CDR3 has 16 residues. Unmatched junction bases numbered 8, after V lost 5 bases and J lost 5 bases. CDR3: CASSPQGAKNNSPLHF. The DNA for the CDR3 is TGTGCCAGCAGCCCGCAGGGGGCGAAGAATAATTCACCCCTCCACTTT.

The gene calls are TRBV7-2 and TRBJ2-1; 13 nucleotides match TRBD2. Losses at the gene ends were 3 bases for V and 4 bases for J; bases not matched to a gene: 0. Germline V gene sequence: CDR1 SGHTA, CDR2 FQGNSA. The CDR3 is 15 amino acids. The CDR3, as DNA: TGTGCCAGCAGCTTGGGACTAGCGGGGTACAATGAGCAGTTCTTC. Its protein is CASSLGLAGYNEQFF.

The V gene is TRBV30, the J gene TRBJ2-2; the D gene is possibly TRBD1 (6 bases). Trimming left V 7 bases short and J 1 base short, with 7 bases between. The germline V gene encodes CDR1 GTSNPN and CDR2 SVGIG (reference sequence). The CDR3 runs to 12 residues. The CDR3 coding sequence is TGTGCCTCGGGACAGAACACCGGGGAGCTGTTTTTT. Amino acid sequence: CASGQNTGELFF.

J is TRBJ1-5 and V is TRBV4-1; tentative D call: TRBD1 (6 bases). The CDR3 covers 15 residues. The ends were cut back, 2 bases at V and 0 bases at J, with 8 bases in the middle. From germline, CDR1 is MGHRA and CDR2 YSYEKL. The CDR3 sequence: CASSQLGASNQPQHF. CDR3 nucleotides: TGCGCCAGCAGCCAACTGGGGGCTAGCAATCAGCCCCAGCATTTT.

This chain connects TRBV29-1 to TRBJ1-4; no reliable D call. The germline V gene has CDR1 SQVTM and CDR2 ANQGSEA. V lost 5 bases to trimming and J lost 4 bases, with 11 bases between them. This CDR3 region has 13 residues. The CDR3 DNA follows: TGCAGCGTTATAGAACAGCTTAATGAAAAACTGTTTTTT. Its protein product is CSVIEQLNEKLFF.

The chain carries TRBV27 and TRBJ2-5; D is possibly TRBD1 (7 bases). Germline assignment: CDR1 MNHEY and CDR2 SMNVEV (reference sequence). The CDR3 is 14 amino acids. Deletions cut 1 base from V and 5 bases from J, with 11 bases between. CDR3 region: CASSLWAGGETQYF. The CDR3 DNA follows: TGTGCCAGCAGTTTATGGGCAGGGGGGGAGACCCAGTACTTC.

The chain couples TRBV21-1 to TRBJ1-1. TRBV21-1 is designated a pseudogene. The CDR3 is 15 amino acids. The CDR3 DNA sequence: TGTGCCAGCAGCAAGGGTAGCAGGGAGGAGACTGAAGCTTTCTTT. It is translated as CASSKGSREETEAFF.

V gene TRBV23-1 combines with J gene TRBJ1-2, with 7 bases matching TRBD1. TRBV23-1 is flagged as an ORF with uncertain function. The J segment lost 8 bases and the V segment lost 4 bases, leaving 7 bases of the junction unmatched. This CDR3 contains 13 residues. CDR3 loop: CASSPEGARGYTF. DNA for the CDR3: TGCGCCAGCAGTCCAGAGGGGGCGCGGGGCTACACCTTC.

V gene TRBV27 combines with J gene TRBJ2-3; 9 nucleotides match TRBD2. Germline V gene sequence: CDR1 MNHEY, CDR2 SMNVEV (reference sequence). V lost 6 bases, J lost 0 bases, and 25 bases stayed unmatched. The CDR3 length is 22 residues. The CDR3 is CASSQIFIVAGGPLTSTDTQYF. CDR3 sequence (DNA): TGTGCCAGCAGCCAGATCTTTATCGTGGCGGGGGGGCCCCTCACTAGCACAGATACGCAGTATTTT.

This clone was observed once. The CDR3 DNA follows: TGTGCCAGCAGTTTATGGGACATCCAAACTAATGAAAAACTGTTTTTT. This encodes CASSLWDIQTNEKLFF. The chain employs TRBV28 and TRBJ1-4; D is possibly TRBD1 (5 bases). Trimming cost V 0 bases and J 1 base, with 9 bases left between them. Germline CDR1 is MDHEN and CDR2 is SYDVKM. This CDR3 spans 16 amino acids.

This clone was detected once. J is TRBJ2-7 and V is TRBV7-2; possibly TRBD2 for D (6 bases). CDR1 is SGHTA and CDR2 is FQGNSA in the germline V gene. With 5 bases removed from V and 5 bases from J, the gap between germline ends came to 16 bases. CDR3 length: 14 amino acids. The CDR3 spells CASSATRYIHEQYF. CDR3 bases: TGTGCCAGCAGCGCGACTAGATATATCCACGAGCAGTACTTC. Looking up the rest from reference TRBV7-2 and TRBJ2-7 gives the full variable domain: GAGVSQSPSNKVTEKGKDVELRCDPISGHTALYWYRQSLGQGLEFLIYFQGNSAPDKSGLPSDRFSAERTGGSVSTLTIQRTQQEDSAVYLCASSATRYIHEQYFGPGTRLTVT.

The CDR3 nucleotides are TGTGCCAGTAGTATACTCCAGGGCGGCGGAAACACCATATATTTT. Residues: CASSILQGGGNTIYF. The genes are TRBV19 and TRBJ1-3, with D perhaps TRBD1 (5 bases). The CDR3 is 15 amino acids. Germline V CDR1 and CDR2: LNHDA, SQIVND (reference sequence). V was shortened by 2 bases and J by 4 bases, with 12 bases between the two germline ends. The entire variable domain, with the rest obtained from reference TRBV19 and TRBJ1-3, is as follows: DGGITQSPKYLFRKEGQNVTLSCEQNLNHDAMYWYRQDPGQGLRLIYYSQIVNDFQKGDIAEGYSVSREKKESFPLTVTSAQKNPTAFYLCASSILQGGGNTIYFGEGSWLTVV.

The V gene is TRBV5-1, the J gene TRBJ1-4, with a possible D match to TRBD1 (6 bases). CDR1 SGHRS and CDR2 YFSETQ come from the germline V gene. CDR3 length: 13 amino acids. The V and J ends lost 3 bases and 5 bases respectively, with 8 bases between them. CDR3 sequence reads: CASSWTANEKLFF. CDR3 nucleotide sequence: TGCGCCAGCAGCTGGACAGCGAATGAAAAACTGTTTTTT.